The rows below give T cell receptor beta chains drawn from one sample of a study of T cell repertoires in aging, cancer and after chemotherapy. TCRdb re-called the multiplex PCR reads through MiXCR, storing one row per CDR3 protein. The repertoire holds a few thousand distinct CDR3 sequences, with about 25% as singletons. The sequenced sample consisted of blood. The receptors were sampled from a human donor with a solid tumor. CDR3s include the opening cysteine and the closing phenylalanine or tryptophan. A D gene is named only where the DNA matches it firmly. A clone size is listed for some rows: how often the clone was seen (once, few, many), or a class if it is expanded.

clone size,J gene,V gene,D gene,CDR3 DNA,CDR3 protein
.,TRBJ2-1,TRBV7-2,TRBD2,TGTGCCAGCAGCTTAGCGCGGTGGGCTAGCGGGGGGCGCAATGAGCAGTTCTTC,CASSLARWASGGRNEQFF
large,TRBJ2-7,TRBV29-1,.,TGCAGCGTTGTTGGGAGCCCTTCCTACGAGCAGTACTTC,CSVVGSPSYEQYF
.,TRBJ1-2,TRBV7-3,TRBD1,TGTGCCAGCAGCCCTGACAGGGGCTATGGCTACACCTTC,CASSPDRGYGYTF
large,TRBJ2-3,TRBV30,.,TGTGCCTGGAGCGCAGGAGCTCCTAGCACAGATACGCAGTATTTT,CAWSAGAPSTDTQYF
few,TRBJ2-1,TRBV7-2,TRBD1,TGTGCCAGCAGCTTGTGGCACAGGGGGGACAATGAGCAGTTCTTC,CASSLWHRGDNEQFF
few,TRBJ1-3,TRBV18,.,TGTGCCAGCTCACCCCCGGGGGGGCGAGGAAACACCATATATTTT,CASSPPGGRGNTIYF
large,TRBJ2-3,TRBV19,.,TGTGCCAGTAGTAAAGCGGCGGGGACAGATACGCAGTATTTT,CASSKAAGTDTQYF
few,TRBJ2-5,TRBV5-8,.,TGTGCCAGCAGCTTGGACGTAGGGGAGACCCAGTACTTC,CASSLDVGETQYF
medium-sized,TRBJ2-7,TRBV5-5,TRBD1,TGTGCCAGCACCACGGACAGGGCCAGGAGGGAGCAGTACTTC,CASTTDRARREQYF
.,TRBJ1-4,TRBV7-6,.,TGTGCTAGCAGCTCGCACGGTCCTCCTAATGAAAAACTGTTTTTT,CASSSHGPPNEKLFF
.,TRBJ1-2,TRBV29-1,.,TGCAGCGTTGGGTCCACAGGGTTCCTATATGGCTACACCTTC,CSVGSTGFLYGYTF
medium-sized,TRBJ2-2,TRBV18,TRBD2,TGTGCCAGCCAGCCTGGACTAGCGGGAAAGAACACCGGGGAGCTGTTTTTT,CASQPGLAGKNTGELFF
large,TRBJ2-7,TRBV29-1,.,TGCAGCGTTGAAGGCCGGTCCTACGAGCAGTACTTC,CSVEGRSYEQYF
.,TRBJ1-2,TRBV14,.,TGTGCCAGCAGCCAACTCATGGGCTATGGCTACACCTTC,CASSQLMGYGYTF
large,TRBJ2-7,TRBV29-1,.,TGCAGCGTTCGAACGGACAGATTTTACGAGCAGTACTTC,CSVRTDRFYEQYF
medium-sized,TRBJ1-5,TRBV12-3/TRBV12-4,TRBD1,TGTGCCAGCACCAAAGACAGGGGATACAATCAGCCCCAGCATTTT,CASTKDRGYNQPQHF
.,TRBJ2-2,TRBV6-2/TRBV6-3,.,TGTGCCAGCAGTTACTCACCCGGGACCCCGAACACCGGGGAGCTGTTTTTT,CASSYSPGTPNTGELFF
few,TRBJ1-6,TRBV4-3,TRBD1,TGCGCCAGCAGCCGACAGGGGACTTCACCCCTCCACTTT,CASSRQGTSPLHF
few,TRBJ1-6,TRBV12-3/TRBV12-4,.,TGTGCCAGCAAGGATCCTCATAATTCACCCCTCCACTTT,CASKDPHNSPLHF
medium-sized,TRBJ1-6,TRBV18,.,TGTGCCAGCTCACACAGGAATTCACCCCTCCACTTT,CASSHRNSPLHF
.,TRBJ2-2,TRBV7-2,.,TGTGCCAGCAGCGCGGACTACGCGGGGGGGGAGCTGTTTTTT,CASSADYAGGELFF
.,TRBJ2-5,TRBV11-1,TRBD2,TGTGCCAGCAGCTCGGGACTAGCGGGGAAAGAGACCCAGTACTTC,CASSSGLAGKETQYF
.,TRBJ1-2,TRBV9,.,TGTGCCAGCAGCGTGGATGTGACAGGTGTTACTGCTAATGGCTACACCTTC,CASSVDVTGVTANGYTF
few,TRBJ1-1,TRBV10-1,TRBD1,TGCGCCAGGACAGGGGGCGGGGACACTGAAGCTTTCTTT,CARTGGGDTEAFF
few,TRBJ2-3,TRBV7-2,TRBD2,TGTGCCAGCAGCCCCCGCGGGGGGGGGGCAGATACGCAGTATTTT,CASSPRGGGADTQYF
.,TRBJ2-7,TRBV19,.,TGTGCCAGTAGTCTGGCTGAGCGACCGTCCTACGAGCAGTACTTC,CASSLAERPSYEQYF
medium-sized,TRBJ1-4,TRBV5-6,TRBD1,TGTGCCAGCAGCTCGGGGTTGGGACAGCGTAATGAAAAACTGTTTTTT,CASSSGLGQRNEKLFF
few,TRBJ2-7,TRBV4-3,.,TGCGCCAGCAGCCAAGACGCAGGGCCCTACGAGCAGTACTTC,CASSQDAGPYEQYF
few,TRBJ2-3,TRBV7-2,.,TGTGCCAGCAGCCCTCGGGCTTCTGGCACAGATACGCAGTATTTT,CASSPRASGTDTQYF
.,TRBJ1-2,TRBV6-5,.,TGTGCCAGCAGTTATCTGGGATCGGCCCCCTATGGCTACACCTTC,CASSYLGSAPYGYTF
few,TRBJ1-3,TRBV7-2,.,TGTGCCAGCAGCCTAGGACAGCTCCGCTCTGGAAACACCATATATTTT,CASSLGQLRSGNTIYF
.,TRBJ2-3,TRBV12-3/TRBV12-4,.,TGTGCCAGCAGTTTGGGGGGGGGCCCAGATACGCAGTATTTT,CASSLGGGPDTQYF
few,TRBJ2-3,TRBV7-2,.,TGTGCCAGCAGCTTAACTCCCCCCACCGGCTCCGCGGATACGCAGTATTTT,CASSLTPPTGSADTQYF
few,TRBJ1-1,TRBV10-3,.,TGTGCCATCAGTGAGTCGAAGAGGGGGGAGACTGAAGCTTTCTTT,CAISESKRGETEAFF
.,TRBJ2-1,TRBV18,TRBD2,TGTGCCAGCTCACCACCTTACACTAGCGGGGTCCGCTGGGAGCAGTTCTTC,CASSPPYTSGVRWEQFF
large,TRBJ1-4,TRBV12-3/TRBV12-4,.,TGTGCCAGCAGTTTAGGAGGGTTAGCTAATGAAAAACTGTTTTTT,CASSLGGLANEKLFF
.,TRBJ2-2,TRBV6-5,.,TGTGTCAGCAGTTACTCACCCGGGACCCCGAACACCGGGGAGCTGTTTTTT,CVSSYSPGTPNTGELFF